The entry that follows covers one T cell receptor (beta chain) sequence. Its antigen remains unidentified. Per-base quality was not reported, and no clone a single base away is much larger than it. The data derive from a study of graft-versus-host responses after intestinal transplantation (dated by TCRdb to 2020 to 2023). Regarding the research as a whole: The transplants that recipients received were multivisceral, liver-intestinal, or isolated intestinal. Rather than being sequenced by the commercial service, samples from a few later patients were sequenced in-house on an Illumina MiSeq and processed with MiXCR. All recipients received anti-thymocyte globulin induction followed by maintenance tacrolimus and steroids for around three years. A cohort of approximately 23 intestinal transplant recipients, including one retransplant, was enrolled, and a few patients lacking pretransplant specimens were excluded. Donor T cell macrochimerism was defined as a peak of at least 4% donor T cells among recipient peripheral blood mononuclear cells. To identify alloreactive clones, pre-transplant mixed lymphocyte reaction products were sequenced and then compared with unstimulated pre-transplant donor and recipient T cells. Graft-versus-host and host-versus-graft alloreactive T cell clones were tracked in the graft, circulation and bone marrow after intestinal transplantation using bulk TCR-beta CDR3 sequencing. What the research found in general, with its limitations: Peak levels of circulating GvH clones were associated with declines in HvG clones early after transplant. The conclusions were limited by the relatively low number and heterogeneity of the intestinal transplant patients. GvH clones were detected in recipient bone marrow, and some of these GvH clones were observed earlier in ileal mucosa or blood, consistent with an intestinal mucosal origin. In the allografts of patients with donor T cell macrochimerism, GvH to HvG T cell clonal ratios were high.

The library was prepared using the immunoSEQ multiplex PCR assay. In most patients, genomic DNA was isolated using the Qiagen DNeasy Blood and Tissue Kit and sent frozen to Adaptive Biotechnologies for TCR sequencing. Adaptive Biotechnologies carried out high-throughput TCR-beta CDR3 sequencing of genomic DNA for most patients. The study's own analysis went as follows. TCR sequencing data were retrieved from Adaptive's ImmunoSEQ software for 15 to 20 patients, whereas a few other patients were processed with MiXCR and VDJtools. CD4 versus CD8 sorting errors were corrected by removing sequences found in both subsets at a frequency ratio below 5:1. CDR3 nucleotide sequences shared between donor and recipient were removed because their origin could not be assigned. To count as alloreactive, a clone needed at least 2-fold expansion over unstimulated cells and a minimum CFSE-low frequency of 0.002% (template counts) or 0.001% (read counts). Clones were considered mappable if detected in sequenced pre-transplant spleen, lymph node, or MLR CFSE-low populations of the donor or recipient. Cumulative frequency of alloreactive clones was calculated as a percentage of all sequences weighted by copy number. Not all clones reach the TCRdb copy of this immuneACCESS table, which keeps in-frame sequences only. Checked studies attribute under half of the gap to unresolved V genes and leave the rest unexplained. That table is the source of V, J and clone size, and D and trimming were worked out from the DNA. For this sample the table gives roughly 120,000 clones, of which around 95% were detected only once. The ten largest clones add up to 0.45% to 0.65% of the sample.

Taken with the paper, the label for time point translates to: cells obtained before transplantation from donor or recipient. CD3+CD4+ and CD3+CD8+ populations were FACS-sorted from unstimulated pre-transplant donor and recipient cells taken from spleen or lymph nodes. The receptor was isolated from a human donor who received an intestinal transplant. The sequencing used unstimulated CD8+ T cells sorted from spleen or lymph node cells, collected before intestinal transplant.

The nucleotide sequence reads TGTGCCAGCAGTTTATACGGTGCCTACAATGAGCAGTTCTTC. This translates into CASSLYGAYNEQFF. The V and J segments used are TRBV27 and TRBJ2-1; no D gene call is confident. The germline ends are 6 bases apart after V is trimmed by 1 base and J by 2 bases. Counted from cysteine to phenylalanine, this CDR3 has 14 amino acids. This entry keeps only the CDR3 DNA: 42 bases, framed from base 1. For CDR1 and CDR2, the germline V gene (reference sequence) lists MNHEY and SMNVEV.